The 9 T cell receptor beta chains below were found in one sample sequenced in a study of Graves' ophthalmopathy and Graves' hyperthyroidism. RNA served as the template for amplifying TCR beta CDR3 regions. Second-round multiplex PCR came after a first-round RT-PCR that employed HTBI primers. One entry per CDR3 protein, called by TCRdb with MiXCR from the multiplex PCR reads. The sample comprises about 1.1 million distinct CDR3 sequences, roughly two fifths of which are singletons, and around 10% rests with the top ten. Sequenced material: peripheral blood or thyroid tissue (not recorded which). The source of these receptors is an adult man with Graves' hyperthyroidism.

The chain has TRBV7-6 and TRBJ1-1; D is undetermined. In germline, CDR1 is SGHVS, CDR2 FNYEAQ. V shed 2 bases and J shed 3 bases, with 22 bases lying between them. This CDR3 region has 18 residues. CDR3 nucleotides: TGTGCCAGCAGCTTAATCCCTCGAAGCGCCGGGAAGGACACTGAAGCTTTCTTT. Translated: CASSLIPRSAGKDTEAFF.

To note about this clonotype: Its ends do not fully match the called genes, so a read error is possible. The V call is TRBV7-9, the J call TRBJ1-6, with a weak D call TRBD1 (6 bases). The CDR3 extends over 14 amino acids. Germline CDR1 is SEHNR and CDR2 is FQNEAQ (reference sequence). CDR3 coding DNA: TGTGCCAGCAGCTTAGCGGACAGAAATTCGCCCCTCCACTTT. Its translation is CASSLADRNSPLHF.

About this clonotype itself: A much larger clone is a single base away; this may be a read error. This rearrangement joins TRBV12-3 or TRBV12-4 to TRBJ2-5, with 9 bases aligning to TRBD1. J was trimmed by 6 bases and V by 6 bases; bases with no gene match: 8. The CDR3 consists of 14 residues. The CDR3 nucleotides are TGTGCCAGCAGCCGAGGGACAGGGAAAAAGACCCAGTACTTC. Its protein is CASSRGTGKKTQYF.

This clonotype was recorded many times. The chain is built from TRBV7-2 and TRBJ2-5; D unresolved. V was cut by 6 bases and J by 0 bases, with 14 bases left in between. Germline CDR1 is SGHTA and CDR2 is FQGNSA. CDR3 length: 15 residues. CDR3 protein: CASSSPWANQETQYF. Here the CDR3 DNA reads TGTGCCAGCAGTTCCCCATGGGCAAACCAAGAGACCCAGTACTTC.

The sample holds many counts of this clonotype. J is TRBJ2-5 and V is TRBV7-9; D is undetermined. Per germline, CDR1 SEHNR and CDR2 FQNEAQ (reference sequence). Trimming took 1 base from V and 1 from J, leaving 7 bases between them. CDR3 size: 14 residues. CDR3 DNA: TGTGCCAGCAGCTTAGGTATGGCCCAAGAGACCCAGTACTTC. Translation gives CASSLGMAQETQYF.

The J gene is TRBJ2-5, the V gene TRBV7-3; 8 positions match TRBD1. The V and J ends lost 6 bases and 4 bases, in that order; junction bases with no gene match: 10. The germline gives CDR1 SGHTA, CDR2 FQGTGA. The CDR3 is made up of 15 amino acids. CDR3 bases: TGTGCCAGCAGTCTAGGGACAGGCAGCACAGAGACCCAGTACTTC. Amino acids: CASSLGTGSTETQYF.

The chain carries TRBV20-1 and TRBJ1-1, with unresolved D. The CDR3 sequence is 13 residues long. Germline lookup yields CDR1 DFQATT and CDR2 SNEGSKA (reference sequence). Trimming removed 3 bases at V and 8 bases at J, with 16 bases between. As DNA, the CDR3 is TGCAGTGCTAGGTCTATCATCCTGGGAGAAGCTTTCTTT. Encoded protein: CSARSIILGEAFF.

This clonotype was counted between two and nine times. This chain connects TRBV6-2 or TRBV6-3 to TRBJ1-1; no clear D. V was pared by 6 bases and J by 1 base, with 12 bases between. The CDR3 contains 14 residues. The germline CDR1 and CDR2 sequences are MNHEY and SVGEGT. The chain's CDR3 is CASSRTEWNTEAFF. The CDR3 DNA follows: TGTGCCAGCAGCCGAACTGAGTGGAACACTGAAGCTTTCTTT.

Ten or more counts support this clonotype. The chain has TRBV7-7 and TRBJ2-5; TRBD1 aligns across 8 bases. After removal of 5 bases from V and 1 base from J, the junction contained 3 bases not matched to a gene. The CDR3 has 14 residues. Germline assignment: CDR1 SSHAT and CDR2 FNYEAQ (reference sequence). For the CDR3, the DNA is TGTGCCAGCAGCATAGACAGGGGCCAAGAGACCCAGTACTTC. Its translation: CASSIDRGQETQYF. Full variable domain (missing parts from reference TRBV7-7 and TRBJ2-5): GAGVSQSPRYKVTKRGQDVTLRCDPISSHATLYWYQQALGQGPEFLTYFNYEAQPDKSGLPSDRFSAERPEGSISTLTIQRTEQRDSAMYRCASSIDRGQETQYFGPGTRLLVL.